A selection of T cell receptor beta chains follows, all from one sample in a study of shared clonotypes between healthy human individuals. The table came from immunoSEQ multiplex PCR; TCRdb's copy has only in-frame clones and leaves some out. The sample has about 600,000 clones; just under 97% are singletons. The specimen was naive CD8+ T cells sorted from blood. The receptors originated from a woman aged 25 to 39 in good health. The conserved cysteine and the conserved F or W are not part of the CDR3 here. A D gene is named only where the DNA matches it firmly.

CDR3aa,v_gene,j_gene,d_gene
ASSQDWGSGAAKNIQY,TRBV4-1,TRBJ2-4,.
ATKGARGVKEYGYT,TRBV15,TRBJ1-2,.
ASSLTSGGEQF,TRBV5-8,TRBJ2-1,TRBD2
ASSPSTGPPEAF,TRBV5-4,TRBJ1-1,.
ASSLLWGAYEQY,TRBV27,TRBJ2-7,.
ASSRWDRTNTGELF,TRBV7-8,TRBJ2-2,TRBD1
ASSDPRGWQETQY,TRBV6-1,TRBJ2-5,.
ASSQERLPSYEQY,TRBV4-1,TRBJ2-7,.
ASSFSGNSYEQY,TRBV19,TRBJ2-7,TRBD2
ASSFGTGSTEAF,TRBV28,TRBJ1-1,.
ASSLWQGLYNEQF,TRBV27,TRBJ2-1,.
ASSDLAGGTDTQY,TRBV10-1,TRBJ2-3,TRBD2
ASSLSTLRETQY,TRBV28,TRBJ2-5,.
ARGVSSTEAF,TRBV2,TRBJ1-1,.
ASRPETNRDGYT,TRBV7-9,TRBJ1-2,.
ASSPSEGAGFQPQH,TRBV27,TRBJ1-5,TRBD1
ATSSWREGLHNEQF,TRBV15,TRBJ2-1,TRBD2
SVEGTAYDYGYT,TRBV29-1,TRBJ1-2,.
ASTPVLLGGTEAF,TRBV2,TRBJ1-1,.
ASSLVGVDYEQY,TRBV11-1,TRBJ2-7,.
ASSTIVPANQPQH,TRBV28,TRBJ1-5,.
ASSLPGAGGSGELF,TRBV7-9,TRBJ2-2,TRBD1
ASRNSGRTYNEQF,TRBV28,TRBJ2-1,TRBD2
ASTTPYPGGEKLF,TRBV28,TRBJ1-4,.
ASSYDGNTEAF,TRBV6-6,TRBJ1-1,.
ASSSRDRGNEQF,TRBV5-4,TRBJ2-1,TRBD1
ASSPEGAYNEQF,TRBV6-1,TRBJ2-1,.
ASSVNLAVGSYEQY,TRBV28,TRBJ2-7,TRBD2